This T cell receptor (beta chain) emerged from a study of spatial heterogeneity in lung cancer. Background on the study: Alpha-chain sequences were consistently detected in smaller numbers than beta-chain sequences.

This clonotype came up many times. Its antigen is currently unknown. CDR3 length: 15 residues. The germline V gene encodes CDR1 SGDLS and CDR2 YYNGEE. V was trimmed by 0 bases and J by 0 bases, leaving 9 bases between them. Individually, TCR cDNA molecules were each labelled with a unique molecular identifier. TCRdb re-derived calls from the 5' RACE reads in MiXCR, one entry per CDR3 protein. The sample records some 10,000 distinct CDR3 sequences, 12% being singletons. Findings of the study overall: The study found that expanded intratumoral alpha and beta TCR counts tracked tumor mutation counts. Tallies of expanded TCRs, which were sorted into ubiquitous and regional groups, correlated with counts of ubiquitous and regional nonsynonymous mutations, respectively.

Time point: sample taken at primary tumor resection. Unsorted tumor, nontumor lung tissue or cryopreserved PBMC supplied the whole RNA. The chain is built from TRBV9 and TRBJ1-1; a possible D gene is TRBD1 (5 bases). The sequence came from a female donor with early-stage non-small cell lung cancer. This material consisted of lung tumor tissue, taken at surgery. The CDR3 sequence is CASSVDSRVNTEAFF. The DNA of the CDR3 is TGTGCCAGCAGCGTAGACTCCAGGGTGAACACTGAAGCTTTCTTT. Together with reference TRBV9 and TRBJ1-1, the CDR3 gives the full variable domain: DSGVTQTPKHLITATGQRVTLRCSPRSGDLSVYWYQQSLDQGLQFLIQYYNGEERAKGNILERFSAQQFPDLHSELNLSSLELGDSALYFCASSVDSRVNTEAFFGQGTRLTVV.